This entry lists 6 T cell receptor beta chains sequenced from one sample in a study of cytomegalovirus exposure and HLA in healthy donors. The PCR contained 60 Vbeta and 13 Jbeta primers. Assay: immunoSEQ multiplex PCR; the TCRdb copy retains only in-frame clones and omits some. The sample has 130,000 or so clones; more than 80% are singletons. Sequencing was done on a sample of PBMCs. These TCRs come from a woman in her 30s in good health and CMV-seropositive.

Regarding this clone: This CDR3 is also generated by other DNA sequences in the sample. This chain joins TRBV4-2 and TRBJ1-4; no firm D call. Germline V gene lookup returns CDR1 LGHNA and CDR2 YNFKEQ. The CDR3 sequence is 14 residues long. Trimming cost V 1 base and J 3 bases, with 6 bases left between them. The CDR3 nucleotides are TGTGCCAGCAGCCAAGGAGGGTCTAATGAAAAACTGTTTTTT. Translating gives CASSQGGSNEKLFF.

The CDR3 protein is CASSARQDNQPQHF. The CDR3 bases are TGTGCCAGCAGTGCACGACAGGACAATCAGCCCCAGCATTTT. This chain links TRBV6-1 with TRBJ1-5; possibly TRBD1 for D (6 bases). Trimming left V 4 bases short and J 3 bases short, with 10 bases between. This CDR3 is built from 14 residues. From germline, CDR1 is MNHNS and CDR2 SASEGT.

This clone is a singleton in its sample. The chain joins TRBV6-6 to TRBJ1-1; 9 bases map to TRBD1. Trimming took 6 bases from V and 5 from J; bases not matched to a gene: 10. The germline CDR1 and CDR2 sequences are MNHNY and SVGAGI (reference sequence). The CDR3 loop spans 15 amino acids. The CDR3 DNA is TGTGCCAGCAGCCCAACCGGGACAGGGTGGACTGAAGCTTTCTTT. It codes for CASSPTGTGWTEAFF.

The chain couples TRBV7-9 to TRBJ1-5, with 8 nucleotides matching TRBD1. J gave up 4 bases and V 4 bases, and 6 bases lay outside the gene matches. This CDR3 spans 15 amino acids. Germline V gives CDR1 SEHNR, CDR2 FQNEAQ (reference sequence). The DNA of the CDR3 is TGTGCCAGCAGCTCAGGGGGCCCCAATAATCAGCCCCAGCATTTT. It yields the protein CASSSGGPNNQPQHF. Based on the CDR3 plus reference TRBV7-9 and TRBJ1-5, the full variable domain is DTGVSQNPRHKITKRGQNVTFRCDPISEHNRLYWYRQTLGQGPEFLTYFQNEAQLEKSRLLSDRFSAERPKGSFSTLEIQRTEQGDSAMYLCASSSGGPNNQPQHFGDGTRLSIL.

The chain carries TRBV6-5 and TRBJ1-2; 8 positions match TRBD1. CDR1 and CDR2 from the germline V gene are MNHEY and SVGAGI. The CDR3 has 15 amino acids. V lost 8 bases and J lost 4; bases outside the gene matches: 12. The chain's CDR3 is CASRVAGQASYGYTF. CDR3 coding DNA: TGTGCCAGCCGTGTTGCGGGACAGGCTTCCTATGGCTACACCTTC.

The chain joins TRBV2 to TRBJ1-2; tentative D call: TRBD1 (5 bases). The CDR3 contains 16 residues. V lost 7 bases and J 8 bases, leaving 26 bases between the germline ends. CDR1 and CDR2 from the germline V gene are SNHLY and FYNNEI. The CDR3 nucleotides are TGTGCCAGCAAAGGAGGGGCAGGTGCTAAAACAGGAGGCTACACCTTC. It encodes CASKGGAGAKTGGYTF.